Each of the 9 T cell receptor beta chains below was sequenced from the same sample in a study of a mutant IDH1 vaccine in newly diagnosed glioma. Time point defined: week 23, last vaccination. Every vaccine dose comprised 300 ug of mutant IDH1 20-mer peptide plus topical imiquimod. Their recognized antigens are unknown. The protocol was immunoSEQ multiplex PCR, while the TCRdb copy is restricted to in-frame clones and leaves out a portion. This table has 60,000 or so clones, about 81% appearing once. Specimen: PBMCs, collected from a glioma patient whose treatment included an IDH1 peptide vaccine. The receptors come from a woman aged 40 to 49 with glioma. Some clones in this sample may be carry-over from other donors' samples.

This clone was counted a few times. This chain uses TRBV7-3 with TRBJ2-1; a weak D match, TRBD1 (5 bases). Germline-derived CDR1 and CDR2 are SGHTA and FQGTGA. V lost 8 bases, J lost 3 bases, and 11 bases lay in between. The CDR3 spans 13 residues. The CDR3 DNA sequence: TGTGCCAGCTCTCAGACAGACTACAATGAGCAGTTCTTC. It specifies CASSQTDYNEQFF.

The rearrangement links TRBV9 to TRBJ1-1; D is perhaps TRBD1 (5 bases). Trimming took 0 bases from V and 1 from J, leaving 10 bases between them. Germline CDR1 SGDLS, CDR2 YYNGEE. The CDR3 is 15 amino acids. The CDR3 loop is CASSVGGSSNTEAFF. Written as DNA, the CDR3 is TGTGCCAGCAGCGTAGGGGGCAGCTCGAACACTGAAGCTTTCTTT. Supplemented by reference TRBV9 and TRBJ1-1, the full variable domain reads DSGVTQTPKHLITATGQRVTLRCSPRSGDLSVYWYQQSLDQGLQFLIQYYNGEERAKGNILERFSAQQFPDLHSELNLSSLELGDSALYFCASSVGGSSNTEAFFGQGTRLTVV.

The chain uses TRBV25-1 and TRBJ2-3; D is uncertain. The CDR3 sequence is 17 residues long. Germline loops: CDR1 MGHDK, CDR2 SYGVNS. The V gene lost 1 base and the J gene lost 0 bases, with 14 bases spanning the gap. CDR3 sequence: CASSESPQTPSTDTQYF. The CDR3 DNA is TGTGCCAGCAGTGAATCACCCCAGACACCTAGCACAGATACGCAGTATTTT.

There are a few counts of this clone. The J gene is TRBJ2-1, the V gene TRBV30; no clear D gene. The CDR3 covers 12 residues. Trimming pared 4 bases from V and 6 bases from J, leaving 10 bases between. Germline V CDR1 and CDR2: GTSNPN, SVGIG (reference sequence). As DNA, the CDR3 is TGTGCCTGGATGAGTAGATTCAATGAGCAGTTCTTC. Amino acid sequence: CAWMSRFNEQFF.

V and J are TRBV5-4 and TRBJ2-5; no clear D. This CDR3 region has 15 residues. The germline V and J ends were trimmed by 1 base and 0 bases, with 10 bases remaining between them. Per the germline V gene, CDR1 is SGHNT and CDR2 is YYREEE (reference sequence). CDR3 nucleotide sequence: TGTGCCAGCAGCTTGTTTAACAGCCACCAAGAGACCCAGTACTTC. This gives the protein CASSLFNSHQETQYF.

The chain carries TRBV5-1 and TRBJ2-2, with D possibly being TRBD1 or TRBD2 (6 bases each). CDR3 length: 15 amino acids. From germline, CDR1 is SGHRS and CDR2 YFSETQ. Deletions cut 0 bases from V and 5 bases from J, with 11 bases between. The CDR3 DNA sequence: TGCGCCAGCAGCTTGGCCGGGGGCGCTACCGGGGAGCTGTTTTTT. This gives the protein CASSLAGGATGELFF. Supplemented by reference TRBV5-1 and TRBJ2-2, the full variable domain reads KAGVTQTPRYLIKTRGQQVTLSCSPISGHRSVSWYQQTPGQGLQFLFEYFSETQRNKGNFPGRFSGRQFSNSRSEMNVSTLELGDSALYLCASSLAGGATGELFFGEGSRLTVL.

In the case of this clone: The identical CDR3 is also encoded by other nucleotide sequences in the sample. V usage is TRBV5-1 and J usage is TRBJ1-2; D unclear. CDR1 and CDR2 from the germline V gene are SGHRS and YFSETQ. CDR3 length: 13 amino acids. Deletions cut 2 bases from V and 2 bases from J, with 7 bases between. This CDR3 reads CASSLTENYGYTF. The CDR3 DNA reads TGCGCCAGCAGCTTAACGGAGAACTATGGCTACACCTTC.

V and J are TRBV5-1 and TRBJ2-2; D may be TRBD1 (5 bases). The CDR3 has 15 amino acids. Looked up from germline, CDR1 is SGHRS and CDR2 is YFSETQ. The V gene lost 4 bases and the J gene lost 4 bases, with 14 bases spanning the gap. CDR3 bases: TGCGCCAGCAGCGTTGCCTCAGGGTTCACCGGGGAGCTGTTTTTT. This translates into CASSVASGFTGELFF.

This chain uses TRBV7-9 with TRBJ1-4; no reliable D call. The CDR3 runs to 12 residues. Trimming left V 3 bases short and J 7 bases short, with 6 bases between. Germline CDR1 SEHNR, CDR2 FQNEAQ (reference sequence). This chain's CDR3 is CASSLDGEKLFF. CDR3 sequence (DNA): TGTGCCAGCAGCTTGGACGGTGAAAAACTGTTTTTT.